The TCR beta chain described here comes from a study of blood T cells in healthy people across ages. Primers used in a second PCR of about 6 to 11 cycles were a sample-barcoded 5' primer and a J-beta primer mix. Unique molecular identifiers of 12 random nucleotides labeled each cDNA. MiXCR, applied by TCRdb to the 5' RACE reads, yields one record per CDR3 protein. Among just under 750,000 distinct CDR3 sequences listed, about 20% were seen once. The CDR3 has 14 amino acids. Germline V gene lookup returns CDR1 SGHRS and CDR2 YFSETQ. V lost 0 bases to trimming and J lost 2 bases, with 7 bases between them. This clonotype appeared a few times.

The chain employs TRBV5-1 and TRBJ2-3; no reliable D call. The sequence came from a man between 70 and 80 years old in good health. Sequencing used blood. This chain's CDR3 is CASSLGISTDTQYF. The DNA for the CDR3 is TGCGCCAGCAGCTTGGGTATTTCCACAGATACGCAGTATTTT.